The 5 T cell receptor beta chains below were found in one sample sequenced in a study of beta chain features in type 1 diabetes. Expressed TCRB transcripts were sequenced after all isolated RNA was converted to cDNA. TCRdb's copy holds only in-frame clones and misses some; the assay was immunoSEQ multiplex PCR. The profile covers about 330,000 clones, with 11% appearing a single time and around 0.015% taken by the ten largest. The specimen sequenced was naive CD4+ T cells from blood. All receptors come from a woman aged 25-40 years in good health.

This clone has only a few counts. In DNA, the CDR3 is TGTGCCAGCAGCTCCCAATGGGGGCTGAACACCGGGGAGCTGTTTTTT. Protein product: CASSSQWGLNTGELFF. This chain uses TRBV7-2 with TRBJ2-2; perhaps TRBD1 as D (6 bases). The CDR3 is made up of 16 amino acids. The V end was cut by 4 bases, the J end by 1 base, with 13 bases between. Germline values: CDR1 SGHTA, CDR2 FQGNSA.

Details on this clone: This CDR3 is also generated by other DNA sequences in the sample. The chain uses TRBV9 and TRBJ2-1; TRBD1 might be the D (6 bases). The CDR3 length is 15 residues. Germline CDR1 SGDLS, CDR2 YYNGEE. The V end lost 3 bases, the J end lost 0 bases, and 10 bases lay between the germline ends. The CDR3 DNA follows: TGTGCCAGCAGCGGACAGGAGTCCTCCTACAATGAGCAGTTCTTC. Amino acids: CASSGQESSYNEQFF.

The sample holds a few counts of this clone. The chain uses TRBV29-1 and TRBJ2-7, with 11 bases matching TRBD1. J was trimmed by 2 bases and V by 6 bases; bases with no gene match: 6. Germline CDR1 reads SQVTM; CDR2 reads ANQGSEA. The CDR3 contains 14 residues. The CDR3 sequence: CSVVRDRGTYEQYF. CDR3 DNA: TGCAGCGTGGTCCGGGACAGGGGGACCTACGAGCAGTACTTC.

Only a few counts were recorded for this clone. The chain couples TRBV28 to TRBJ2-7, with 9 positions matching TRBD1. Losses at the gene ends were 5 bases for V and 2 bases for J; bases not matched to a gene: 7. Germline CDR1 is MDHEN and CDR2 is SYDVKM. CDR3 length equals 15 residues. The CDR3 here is CASSTLQGAPYEQYF. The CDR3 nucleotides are TGTGCCAGCAGTACGCTACAGGGGGCCCCCTACGAGCAGTACTTC.

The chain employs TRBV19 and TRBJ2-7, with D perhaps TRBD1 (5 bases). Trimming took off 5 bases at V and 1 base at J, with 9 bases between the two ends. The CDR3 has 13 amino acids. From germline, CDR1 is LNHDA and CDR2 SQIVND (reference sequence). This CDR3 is CASSDRGSYEQYF. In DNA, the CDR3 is TGTGCCAGTAGTGACAGAGGTTCCTACGAGCAGTACTTC.